Below are 22 T cell receptor beta chains sequenced from a single sample in a study of blood T cells in healthy people across ages (dated by TCRdb to the mid-2010s). Receptor amplification or capture employed 5' RACE. Reads for this sample came from an Illumina HiSeq 2500. A second PCR of 7 to 11 cycles was performed with a sample-barcoded 5' primer and a J-beta primer mix. The public reads were reprocessed in TCRdb via fastp at Q25 and MiXCR, keeping in-frame beta chains. All rows with the same CDR3 protein become a single entry with the most common DNA and genes. The sample data list over 300,000 distinct CDR3 sequences, and more than 45% of these were observed just once. The top ten constitute over 40% of the sample. Sample: blood. These receptors came from a man aged 55 to 70 in good health.

CDR3 in amino acids: CSAGQGGGNYGYTF. CDR3 nucleotides: TGCAGTGCGGGACAGGGGGGAGGTAACTATGGCTACACCTTC. The chain recombines TRBV20-1 with TRBJ1-2, with TRBD1 matching over 11 bases. J was trimmed by 1 base and V by 6 bases; bases with no gene match: 4. CDR3 size: 14 residues. The germline V gene encodes CDR1 DFQATT and CDR2 SNEGSKA (reference sequence).

Note on this clonotype: Germline is not matched at one junction end, which may reflect a read error. V and J are TRBV11-2 and TRBJ2-3, with D possibly TRBD2 on 6 matching bases. This CDR3 contains 16 residues. Germline CDR1 SGHAT, CDR2 FQNNGV. CDR3 sequence: CASSLVRGLITYTQYF. The CDR3 nucleotides are TGTGCCAGCAGCTTAGTTCGTGGACTAATCACATATACGCAGTATTTT.

The genes are TRBV6-6 and TRBJ2-1; 8 bases fit TRBD2. The ends lost 2 bases at V and 0 bases at J; junction bases unmatched: 3. The CDR3 length is 16 residues. CDR1 and CDR2 from the germline V gene are MNHNY and SVGAGI (reference sequence). CDR3 nucleotides: TGTGCCAGCAGTTACGGCGCGGGGGGCTCCTACAATGAGCAGTTCTTC. It is translated as CASSYGAGGSYNEQFF.

This rearrangement joins TRBV9 to TRBJ2-3; D is uncertain. CDR3 length: 15 residues. The germline V gene encodes CDR1 SGDLS and CDR2 YYNGEE. V was shortened by 6 bases and J by 1 base, with 15 bases between the two germline ends. CDR3 nucleotides: TGTGCCAGCACCAAACAAGGAACAGGCACAGATACGCAGTATTTT. As protein: CASTKQGTGTDTQYF.

The rearrangement links TRBV25-1 to TRBJ1-2; tentatively, D is TRBD1 (6 bases). From germline, CDR1 is MGHDK and CDR2 SYGVNS. Trimming cost V 8 bases and J 0 bases, with 16 bases left between them. The CDR3 is made up of 15 amino acids. CDR3 region: CASATSGQPNYGYTF. Here the CDR3 DNA reads TGTGCCAGCGCAACCTCTGGACAGCCTAACTATGGCTACACCTTC.

This clonotype turned up a few times. DNA of the CDR3: TGTGCCAGCACCCTTGGACGGCGCTATGGCTACACCTTC. Translating gives CASTLGRRYGYTF. This chain joins TRBV28 and TRBJ1-2; no definite D call. Trimming pared 7 bases from V and 4 bases from J, leaving 13 bases between. The CDR3 spans 13 residues. CDR1 and CDR2 (germline): MDHEN, SYDVKM.

The chain carries TRBV7-8 and TRBJ2-7; 8 nucleotides line up with TRBD2. V dropped 1 base and J dropped 7; count of bases not matched to a gene: 12. The germline V gene encodes CDR1 SGHVS and CDR2 FQNEAQ. This CDR3 is 16 amino acids long. DNA for the CDR3: TGTGCCAGCAGCTTAGGTAGCGGGATAGCGTACAATGAGCAGTACTTC. Encoded protein: CASSLGSGIAYNEQYF.

This chain joins TRBV6-5 and TRBJ2-1; 9 nucleotides line up with TRBD2. This CDR3 has 14 amino acids. Germline lookup yields CDR1 MNHEY and CDR2 SVGAGI. V lost 8 bases and J lost 6; bases outside the gene matches: 8. CDR3 sequence: CASRLAALGNEQFF. The CDR3 DNA reads as TGTGCCAGCCGACTAGCGGCCTTGGGCAATGAGCAGTTCTTC.

This clonotype appeared many times. The J gene is TRBJ2-3, the V gene TRBV28; 8 nucleotides align to TRBD1. Per germline, CDR1 MDHEN and CDR2 SYDVKM. This CDR3 comprises 17 residues. Trimming took 5 bases from V and 4 from J; bases not matched to a gene: 14. Here the CDR3 DNA reads TGTGCCAGCAGTACTCGACAGGGGTCCCTTAGGGCAGATACGCAGTATTTT. It specifies CASSTRQGSLRADTQYF.

The chain links TRBV7-8 to TRBJ2-5, with 7 bases fitting TRBD1. V lost 1 base and J lost 3; bases outside the gene matches: 8. The CDR3 totals 16 residues. CDR1 is SGHVS, CDR2 FQNEAQ, per germline. CDR3 protein: CASSLVSGTEKETQYF. CDR3 bases: TGTGCCAGCAGCTTAGTTTCCGGGACAGAAAAAGAGACCCAGTACTTC.

Only a few counts were recorded for this clonotype. The gene calls are TRBV6-5 and TRBJ2-7; D remains unclear. Germline CDR1 is MNHEY and CDR2 is SVGAGI. The CDR3 sequence is 14 residues long. Trimming left V 0 bases short and J 2 bases short, with 8 bases between. The chain's CDR3 is CASSYSIQTYEQYF. The CDR3, as DNA: TGTGCCAGCAGTTACTCGATCCAGACCTACGAGCAGTACTTC.

Comment on this clonotype: Being one base from a much bigger clone, this may be a read error. The chain is built from TRBV12-3 or TRBV12-4 and TRBJ2-6; D perhaps matches TRBD2 (6 bases). The CDR3 is 15 residues long. The CDR3 DNA reads TGTGCCAGCAGTTTACGAGGGACTGGGGCCAACGTCCCGACTTTC. Its protein is CASSLRGTGANVPTF.

This clonotype came up once. The chain combines TRBV7-2 with TRBJ2-5, with 9 bases lining up with TRBD2. This CDR3 contains 16 residues. The germline gives CDR1 SGHTA, CDR2 FQGNSA. V shed 5 bases, J shed 11 bases, and the junction held 18 bases outside the gene matches. CDR3 sequence (DNA): TGTGCCAGCAGCCCTCCACGGACTAGCGCTAACAATGAGCAGTACTTC. Translating it yields CASSPPRTSANNEQYF.

The rearrangement links TRBV2 to TRBJ2-5; tentative D call: TRBD2 (5 bases). V gave up 6 bases and J gave up 1 base, with 15 bases separating them. The CDR3 is 15 amino acids. Germline CDR1 is SNHLY and CDR2 is FYNNEI. Here the CDR3 DNA reads TGTGCCAGCAGCGCGACTGGCGGGTTCCAAGAGACCCAGTACTTC. It specifies CASSATGGFQETQYF. The full variable domain, completed using reference TRBV2 and TRBJ2-5, is EPEVTQTPSHQVTQMGQEVILRCVPISNHLYFYWYRQILGQKVEFLVSFYNNEISEKSEIFDDQFSVERPDGSNFTLKIRSTKLEDSAMYFCASSATGGFQETQYFGPGTRLLVL.

The V and J genes are TRBV21-1 and TRBJ1-1; the listed D gene, TRBD1, was not tested against the DNA. TRBV21-1 is flagged as a pseudogene. CDR3 length equals 11 residues. In nucleotides, the CDR3 is TGTGCCAGCCCGGGGAACACTGAAGCTTTCTTT. Its translation is CASPGNTEAFF.

This sequence joins TRBV7-9 and TRBJ2-3; D is unclear. Trimming left V 1 base short and J 7 bases short, with 6 bases between. This CDR3 comprises 12 residues. Germline V gene lookup returns CDR1 SEHNR and CDR2 FQNEAQ (reference sequence). CDR3 amino acids: CASSLEMYTQYF. CDR3 sequence (DNA): TGTGCCAGCAGCTTAGAGATGTATACGCAGTATTTT.

V usage is TRBV2 and J usage is TRBJ1-2; D uncertain. This CDR3 is 14 amino acids long. The germline V gene encodes CDR1 SNHLY and CDR2 FYNNEI. With 4 bases removed from V and 0 bases from J, the gap between germline ends came to 9 bases. DNA of the CDR3: TGTGCCAGCAGTGGTTCGGGTGCTAACTATGGCTACACCTTC. Amino acid sequence: CASSGSGANYGYTF.

The V gene is TRBV20-1, the J gene TRBJ2-1; D possibly corresponds to TRBD2 (6 bases). Trimming took 5 bases from V and 3 from J, leaving 14 bases between them. Germline V gene sequence: CDR1 DFQATT, CDR2 SNEGSKA (reference sequence). The CDR3 is 14 residues long. CDR3 region: CSASGRTGYNEQFF. The CDR3 DNA reads as TGCAGTGCTTCCGGGAGAACGGGCTACAATGAGCAGTTCTTC.

The chain recombines TRBV10-1 with TRBJ2-7, with TRBD2 matching 9 bases. Germline CDR1 WNHNN, CDR2 SYGVQD (reference sequence). This CDR3 has 14 residues. After removal of 6 bases from V and 6 bases from J, the junction contained 9 bases not matched to a gene. This CDR3 is CASSSGTSLSEQYF. CDR3 DNA: TGCGCCAGCAGCTCGGGGACTAGCCTCTCCGAGCAGTACTTC.

This chain uses TRBV28 with TRBJ2-7; D remains unclear. CDR3 length: 13 residues. Germline V gene sequence: CDR1 MDHEN, CDR2 SYDVKM. V was shortened by 6 bases and J by 4 bases, with 13 bases between the two germline ends. CDR3 protein: CASRLPLGYEQYF. CDR3 nucleotide sequence: TGTGCCAGCAGACTCCCACTTGGATACGAGCAGTACTTC.

The V gene is TRBV4-2, the J gene TRBJ2-1, with D hard to call. V gave up 1 base and J gave up 10 bases, with 17 bases separating them. The CDR3 runs 15 residues. Per the germline V gene, CDR1 is LGHNA and CDR2 is YNFKEQ. CDR3 nucleotides: TGTGCCAGCAGCCAAGCTGGGCAAAGCTCCTACGAGCAGTTCTTC. Translation gives CASSQAGQSSYEQFF.

The chain links TRBV12-3 or TRBV12-4 to TRBJ2-5; either TRBD1 or TRBD2 may fit D (6 bases each). V dropped 3 bases and J dropped 2 bases, with 10 bases sitting between them. The CDR3 sequence is 14 residues long. CDR3 loop: CASSFRGVQETQYF. DNA for the CDR3: TGTGCCAGCAGTTTTAGGGGGGTACAAGAGACCCAGTACTTC.